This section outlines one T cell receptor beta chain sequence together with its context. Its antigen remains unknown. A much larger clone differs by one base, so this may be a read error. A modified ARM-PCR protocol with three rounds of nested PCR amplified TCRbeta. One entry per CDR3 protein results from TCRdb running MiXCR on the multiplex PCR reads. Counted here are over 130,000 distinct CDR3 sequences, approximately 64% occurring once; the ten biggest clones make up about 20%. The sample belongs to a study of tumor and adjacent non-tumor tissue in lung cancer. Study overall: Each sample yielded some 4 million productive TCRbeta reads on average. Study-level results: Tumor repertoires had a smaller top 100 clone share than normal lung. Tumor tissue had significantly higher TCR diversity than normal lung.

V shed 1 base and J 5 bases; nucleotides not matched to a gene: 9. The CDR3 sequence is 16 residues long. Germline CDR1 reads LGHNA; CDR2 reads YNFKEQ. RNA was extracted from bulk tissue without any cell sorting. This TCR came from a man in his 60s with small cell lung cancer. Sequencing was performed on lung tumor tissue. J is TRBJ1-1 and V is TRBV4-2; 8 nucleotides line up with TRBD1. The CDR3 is CASSQAKTGVRTEAFF. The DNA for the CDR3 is TGTGCCAGCAGCCAAGCAAAGACAGGGGTGCGGACTGAAGCTTTCTTT.